The sequence of this TCR beta chain was determined in a study of early T cells in non-severe SARS-CoV-2 infection. Study-level information: Sequenced material consisted of bulk RNA (from unsorted whole blood), and chains were unpaired. Study-wide results and limits: Private and CD4 specificities were missed by VDJdb matching, skewed to anti-spike CD8.

The TCR library protocol attached unique molecular identifiers to the individual cDNA molecules. Using its own MiXCR run on the 5' RACE reads, TCRdb lists one record per CDR3 protein. The table records around 55,000 distinct CDR3 sequences, around 14% of them present only once. The sample holds many counts of this clonotype. The antigen is not known. The V end lost 0 bases, the J end lost 3 bases, and 13 bases lay between the germline ends. Germline-derived CDR1 and CDR2 are LGHDT and YNNKEL (reference sequence). The CDR3 runs to 16 residues. Specimen: whole blood, collected at baseline. This receptor was obtained from an adult who was a healthcare worker with PCR-confirmed SARS-CoV-2 infection or an uninfected control (not recorded which). The chain has TRBV3-1 and TRBJ2-3; perhaps TRBD2 as D (5 bases). The CDR3 region is CASSQDIVWETDTQYF. Written as DNA, the CDR3 is TGTGCCAGCAGCCAAGATATTGTGTGGGAGACAGATACGCAGTATTTT.